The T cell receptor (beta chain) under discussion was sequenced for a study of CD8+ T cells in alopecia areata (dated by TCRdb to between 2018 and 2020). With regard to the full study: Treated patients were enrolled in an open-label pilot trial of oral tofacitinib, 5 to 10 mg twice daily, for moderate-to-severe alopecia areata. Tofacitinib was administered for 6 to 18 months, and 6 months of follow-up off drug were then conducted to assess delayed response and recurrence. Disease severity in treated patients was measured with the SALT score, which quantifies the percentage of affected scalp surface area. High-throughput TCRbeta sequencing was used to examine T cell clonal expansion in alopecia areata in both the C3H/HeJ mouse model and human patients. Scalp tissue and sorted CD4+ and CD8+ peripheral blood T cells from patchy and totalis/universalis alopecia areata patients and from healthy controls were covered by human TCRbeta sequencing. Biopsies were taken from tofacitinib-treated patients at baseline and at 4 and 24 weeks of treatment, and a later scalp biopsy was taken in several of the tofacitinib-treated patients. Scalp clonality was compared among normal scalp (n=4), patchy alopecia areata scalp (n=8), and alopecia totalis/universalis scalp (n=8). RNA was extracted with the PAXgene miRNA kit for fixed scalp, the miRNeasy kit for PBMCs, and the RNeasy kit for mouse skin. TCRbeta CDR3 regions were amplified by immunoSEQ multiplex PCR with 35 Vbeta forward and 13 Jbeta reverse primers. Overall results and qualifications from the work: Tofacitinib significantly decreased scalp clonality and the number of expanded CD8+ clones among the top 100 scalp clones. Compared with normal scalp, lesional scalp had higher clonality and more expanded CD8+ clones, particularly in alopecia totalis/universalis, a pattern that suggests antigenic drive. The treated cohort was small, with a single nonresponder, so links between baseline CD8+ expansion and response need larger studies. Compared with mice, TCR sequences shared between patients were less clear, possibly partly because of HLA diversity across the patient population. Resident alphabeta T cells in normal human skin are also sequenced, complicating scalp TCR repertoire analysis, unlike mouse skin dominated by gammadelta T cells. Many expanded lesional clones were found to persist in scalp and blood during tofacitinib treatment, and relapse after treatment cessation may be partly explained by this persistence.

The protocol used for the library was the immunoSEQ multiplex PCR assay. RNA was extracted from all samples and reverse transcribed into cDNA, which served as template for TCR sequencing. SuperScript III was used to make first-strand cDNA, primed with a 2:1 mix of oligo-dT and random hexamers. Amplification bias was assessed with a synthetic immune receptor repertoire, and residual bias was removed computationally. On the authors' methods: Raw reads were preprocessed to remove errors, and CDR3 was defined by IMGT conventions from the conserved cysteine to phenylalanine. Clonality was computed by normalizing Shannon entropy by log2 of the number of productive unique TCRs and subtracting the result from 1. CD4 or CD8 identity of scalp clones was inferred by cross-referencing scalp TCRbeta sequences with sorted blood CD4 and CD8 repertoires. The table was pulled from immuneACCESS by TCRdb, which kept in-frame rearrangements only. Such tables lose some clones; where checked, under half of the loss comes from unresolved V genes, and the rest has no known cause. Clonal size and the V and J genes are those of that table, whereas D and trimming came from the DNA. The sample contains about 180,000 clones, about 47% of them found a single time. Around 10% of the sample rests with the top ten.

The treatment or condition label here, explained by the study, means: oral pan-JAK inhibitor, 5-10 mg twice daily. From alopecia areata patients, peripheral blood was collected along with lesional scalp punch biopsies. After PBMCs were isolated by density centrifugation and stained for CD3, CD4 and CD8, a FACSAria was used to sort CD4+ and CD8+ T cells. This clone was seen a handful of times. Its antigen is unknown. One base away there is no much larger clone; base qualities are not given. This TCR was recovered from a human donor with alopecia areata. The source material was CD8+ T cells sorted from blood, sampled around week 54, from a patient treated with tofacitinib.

Here the CDR3 is given as CASSAPGQGFNEQYF. The DNA is as follows: TGTGCCAGCAGTGCACCGGGACAGGGGTTTAACGAGCAGTACTTC. The V and J genes are TRBV6-1 and TRBJ2-7; TRBD1 matches 10 bases in the middle. V is cut back by 4 bases and J by 5 bases, with 8 bases in the junction unmatched. CDR1 and CDR2 were assigned from the germline V gene as MNHNS and SASEGT. The CDR3 has 15 amino acids, counting the end cysteine and phenylalanine. Of the read, only the CDR3 DNA is kept; its 45 bases are in frame from base 1.